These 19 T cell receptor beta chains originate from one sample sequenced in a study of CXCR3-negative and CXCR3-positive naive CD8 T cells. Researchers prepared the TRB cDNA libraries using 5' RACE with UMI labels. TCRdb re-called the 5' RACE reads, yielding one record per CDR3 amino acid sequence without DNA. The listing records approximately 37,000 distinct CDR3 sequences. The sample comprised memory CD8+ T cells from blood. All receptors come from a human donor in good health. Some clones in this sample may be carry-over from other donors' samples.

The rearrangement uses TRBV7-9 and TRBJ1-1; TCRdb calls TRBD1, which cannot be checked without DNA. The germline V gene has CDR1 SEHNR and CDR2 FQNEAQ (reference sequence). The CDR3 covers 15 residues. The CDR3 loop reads CASSVPGQPNTEAFF. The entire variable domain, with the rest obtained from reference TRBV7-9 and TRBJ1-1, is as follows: DTGVSQNPRHKITKRGQNVTFRCDPISEHNRLYWYRQTLGQGPEFLTYFQNEAQLEKSRLLSDRFSAERPKGSFSTLEIQRTEQGDSAMYLCASSVPGQPNTEAFFGQGTRLTVV.

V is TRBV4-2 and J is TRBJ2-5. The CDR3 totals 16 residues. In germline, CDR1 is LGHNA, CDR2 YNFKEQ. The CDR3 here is CASSQDAAKAAETQYF.

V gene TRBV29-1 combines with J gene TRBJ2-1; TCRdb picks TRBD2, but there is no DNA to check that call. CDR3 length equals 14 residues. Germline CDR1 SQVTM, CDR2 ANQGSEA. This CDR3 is CSVEGGPSYNEQFF.

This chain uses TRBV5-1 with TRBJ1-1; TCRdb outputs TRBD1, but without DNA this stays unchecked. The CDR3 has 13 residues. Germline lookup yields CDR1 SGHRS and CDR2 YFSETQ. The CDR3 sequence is CASSLTGYTEAFF.

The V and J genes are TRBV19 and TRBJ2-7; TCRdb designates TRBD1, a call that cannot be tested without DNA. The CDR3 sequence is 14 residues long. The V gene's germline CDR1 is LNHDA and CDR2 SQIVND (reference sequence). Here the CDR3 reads CASSEFRATYEQYF.

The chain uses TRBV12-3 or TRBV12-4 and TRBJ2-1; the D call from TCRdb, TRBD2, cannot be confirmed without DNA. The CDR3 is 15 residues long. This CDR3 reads CASSFSSGTHNEQFF.

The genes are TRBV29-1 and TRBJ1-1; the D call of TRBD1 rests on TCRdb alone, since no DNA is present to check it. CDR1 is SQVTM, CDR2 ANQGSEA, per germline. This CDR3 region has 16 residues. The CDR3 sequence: CSVDSFSDNPNTEAFF.

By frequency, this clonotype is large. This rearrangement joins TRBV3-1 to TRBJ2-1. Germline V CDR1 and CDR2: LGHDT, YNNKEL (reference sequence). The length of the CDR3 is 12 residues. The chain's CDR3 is CASSQDFNEQFF.

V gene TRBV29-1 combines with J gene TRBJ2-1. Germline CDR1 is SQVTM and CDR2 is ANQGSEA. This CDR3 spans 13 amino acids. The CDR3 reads CSVRGSSYNEQFF.

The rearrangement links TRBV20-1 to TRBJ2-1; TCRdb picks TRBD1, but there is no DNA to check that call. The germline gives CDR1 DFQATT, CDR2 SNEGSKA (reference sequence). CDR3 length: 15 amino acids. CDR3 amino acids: CSAGNRDRGYNEQFF.

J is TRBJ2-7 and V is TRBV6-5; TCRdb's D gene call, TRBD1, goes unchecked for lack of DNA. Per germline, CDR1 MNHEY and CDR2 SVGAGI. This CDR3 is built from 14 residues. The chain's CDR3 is CASSRLGGPYEQYF.

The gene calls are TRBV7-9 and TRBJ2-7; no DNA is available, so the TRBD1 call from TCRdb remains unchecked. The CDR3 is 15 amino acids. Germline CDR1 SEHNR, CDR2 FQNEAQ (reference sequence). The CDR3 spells CASSLGGQAAYEQYF.

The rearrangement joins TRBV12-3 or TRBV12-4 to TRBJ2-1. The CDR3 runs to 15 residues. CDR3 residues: CASTVIDSSYNEQFF.

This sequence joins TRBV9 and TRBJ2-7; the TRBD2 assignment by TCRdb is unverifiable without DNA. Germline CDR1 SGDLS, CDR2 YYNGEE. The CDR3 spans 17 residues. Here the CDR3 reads CASSVGGLAGTYYEQYF.

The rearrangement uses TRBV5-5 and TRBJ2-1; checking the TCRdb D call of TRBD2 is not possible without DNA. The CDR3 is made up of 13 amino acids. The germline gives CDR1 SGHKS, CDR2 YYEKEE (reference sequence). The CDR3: CASSLEGGGEQFF.

The CDR3 reads CASSGGGVNTEAFF. The chain is built from TRBV6-4 and TRBJ1-1; TCRdb's D call, TRBD1, is unchecked because there is no DNA. Germline CDR1 is MRHNA and CDR2 is SNTAGT. This CDR3 has 14 residues.

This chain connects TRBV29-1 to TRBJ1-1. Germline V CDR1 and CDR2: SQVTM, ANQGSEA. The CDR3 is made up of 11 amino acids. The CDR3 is CSVERDTEAFF.

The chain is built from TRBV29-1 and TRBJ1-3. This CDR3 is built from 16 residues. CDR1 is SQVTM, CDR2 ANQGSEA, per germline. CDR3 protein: CSVVKAQQSSGNTIYF.

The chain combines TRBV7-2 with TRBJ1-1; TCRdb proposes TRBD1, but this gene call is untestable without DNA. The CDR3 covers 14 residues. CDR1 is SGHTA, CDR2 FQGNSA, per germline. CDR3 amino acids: CASSLRGRGTEAFF.